A selection of T cell receptor beta chains follows, all from one sample in a study of CD8 T cells in ankylosing spondylitis. MiXCR was run by TCRdb on the 5' RACE reads, yielding one entry per CDR3 protein. The sample includes tens of thousands of distinct CDR3 sequences, under 7.5% of them seen just once. Sequenced input: synovial fluid, either unsorted or a sorted T cell fraction (not recorded which). The source is a male donor with ankylosing spondylitis. Each CDR3 is given with its conserved first and last residue. Fields, in order: clone size, J gene, D gene, V gene, CDR3 protein, CDR3 DNA. The D gene is left open where the match is weak. Clone size is shown for a subset of rows, as once, few, many or a class of expanded clone.

many | TRBJ2-3 | NA | TRBV9 | CASSVVGSSVTQYF | TGTGCCAGCAGCGTAGTCGGGAGTTCTGTTACGCAGTATTTT
NA | TRBJ1-2 | NA | TRBV5-1 | CASSLAQENYGYTF | TGCGCCAGCAGCTTGGCCCAGGAGAACTATGGCTACACCTTC
many | TRBJ2-1 | TRBD1 | TRBV24-1 | CATRQGTRNEQFF | TGTGCCACCCGACAGGGAACTCGCAATGAGCAGTTCTTC
few | TRBJ2-7 | NA | TRBV20-1 | CSARQPPRVEQYF | TGCAGTGCTAGACAGCCCCCGAGGGTGGAGCAGTACTTC
NA | TRBJ2-2 | TRBD1 | TRBV12-3/TRBV12-4 | CASSLRQGLGTGELFF | TGTGCCAGCAGTTTAAGACAGGGGCTGGGCACCGGGGAGCTGTTTTTT
many | TRBJ2-5 | NA | TRBV29-1 | CSVCVQGKETQYF | TGCAGCGTTTGTGTGCAGGGGAAAGAGACCCAGTACTTC
many | TRBJ1-4 | TRBD1 | TRBV7-9 | CASSYRTGTNEKLFF | TGTGCCAGCAGCTACCGGACAGGAACTAATGAAAAACTGTTTTTT
NA | TRBJ2-1 | NA | TRBV11-1 | CASSLDRVDYNEQFF | TGTGCCAGCAGCTTAGACAGGGTCGACTACAATGAGCAGTTCTTC
many | TRBJ2-3 | TRBD2 | TRBV7-9 | CASSSLPLAGGTSLTDTQYF | TGTGCCAGCAGTTCGCTCCCACTCGCGGGAGGGACTTCATTGACAGATACGCAGTATTTT
NA | TRBJ2-5 | TRBD1 | TRBV20-1 | CSAMVQGGLGQETQYF | TGCAGTGCGATGGTCCAAGGGGGCCTGGGCCAAGAGACCCAGTACTTC
few | TRBJ2-2 | NA | TRBV28 | CASSSLLRRGQVGELFF | TGTGCCAGCAGTTCACTACTTAGGAGGGGGCAGGTCGGGGAGCTGTTTTTT
few | TRBJ1-1 | NA | TRBV11-2 | CASSSVSGQAFF | TGTGCCAGCAGCTCCGTATCAGGGCAAGCTTTCTTT
few | TRBJ1-1 | NA | TRBV14 | CASSPFDSSSTEAFF | TGTGCCAGCAGCCCATTCGACAGCTCGAGCACTGAAGCTTTCTTT
NA | TRBJ1-3 | NA | TRBV7-9 | CASSSPRSGNTIYF | TGTGCCAGCAGCTCCCCTCGGTCTGGAAACACCATATATTTT
many | TRBJ1-5 | TRBD1 | TRBV4-3 | CASSQGRQGYGPQHF | TGCGCCAGCAGCCAAGGGCGACAGGGGTACGGGCCCCAGCATTTT
many | TRBJ2-3 | NA | TRBV15 | CATSRNRVSSDTQYF | TGTGCCACCAGCAGGAACAGGGTTAGCTCAGATACGCAGTATTTT
many | TRBJ2-7 | TRBD2 | TRBV5-1 | CASGGLAGAYEQYF | TGCGCCAGTGGAGGACTAGCGGGAGCGTACGAGCAGTACTTC
many | TRBJ2-3 | TRBD2 | TRBV5-5 | CASSILGTTTDTQYF | TGTGCCAGCAGCATCCTCGGGACTACCACAGATACGCAGTATTTT
NA | TRBJ2-3 | NA | TRBV30 | CAWTPALRDTQYF | TGTGCCTGGACCCCAGCTTTGAGGGATACGCAGTATTTT
many | TRBJ2-2 | NA | TRBV5-4 | CASSPENTGELFF | TGTGCCAGCAGCCCCGAAAACACCGGGGAGCTGTTTTTT
many | TRBJ2-3 | NA | TRBV2 | CASTPDTDTQYF | TGTGCCAGCACACCGGACACAGATACGCAGTATTTT
NA | TRBJ1-1 | NA | TRBV9 | CASSPSMGGTEAFF | TGTGCCAGCAGCCCCTCTATGGGAGGGACTGAAGCTTTCTTT
many | TRBJ1-5 | NA | TRBV28 | CASSSLDGTNQPQHF | TGTGCCAGCAGTTCATTGGACGGCACCAATCAGCCCCAGCATTTT
few | TRBJ1-2 | TRBD1 | TRBV15 | CATSRVGPGTAASYGYTF | TGTGCCACCAGCAGAGTGGGTCCGGGGACAGCCGCTTCTTATGGCTACACCTTC
once | TRBJ2-3 | NA | TRBV7-3 | CASSPRNVGTDTQYF | TGTGCCAGCAGCCCCAGAAATGTTGGCACAGATACGCAGTATTTT
NA | TRBJ2-7 | NA | TRBV30 | CAWGDNGYEQYF | TGTGCCTGGGGGGACAATGGGTACGAGCAGTACTTC
many | TRBJ2-3 | TRBD2 | TRBV20-1 | CSAFKAGVSTDTQYF | TGCAGTGCTTTCAAAGCGGGAGTAAGCACAGATACGCAGTATTTT
few | TRBJ2-7 | TRBD2 | TRBV12-3/TRBV12-4 | CASSWKLREFGYEQYF | TGTGCCAGCAGTTGGAAGTTGCGGGAGTTCGGCTACGAGCAGTACTTC
few | TRBJ2-2 | TRBD2 | TRBV12-3/TRBV12-4 | CASSLAQGVAGDKTGELFF | TGTGCCAGCAGTTTAGCCCAAGGGGTAGCGGGAGATAAGACCGGGGAGCTGTTTTTT
NA | TRBJ2-3 | NA | TRBV7-9 | CASSPPAGGFSTDTQYF | TGTGCCAGCAGCCCTCCCGCCGGGGGCTTTAGCACAGATACGCAGTATTTT
many | TRBJ2-7 | TRBD1 | TRBV29-1 | CSVAPTGGHEQYF | TGCAGCGTCGCTCCCACAGGGGGCCACGAGCAGTACTTC
many | TRBJ1-6 | NA | TRBV10-2 | CASSDRVGSPLHF | TGCGCCAGCAGTGATCGGGTCGGCTCACCCCTCCACTTT
NA | TRBJ2-1 | TRBD2 | TRBV12-3/TRBV12-4 | CASSLRGSRLSEQFF | TGTGCCAGCAGTTTACGCGGGAGTCGACTGAGTGAGCAGTTCTTC
many | TRBJ2-1 | TRBD2 | TRBV28 | CASSSSLAGGQVNNEQFF | TGTGCCAGCAGTTCCTCACTAGCGGGAGGGCAAGTCAACAATGAGCAGTTCTTC
few | TRBJ2-7 | NA | TRBV14 | CASSQGKGWAYEQYF | TGTGCCAGCAGCCAAGGGAAGGGGTGGGCCTACGAGCAGTACTTC
NA | TRBJ1-5 | NA | TRBV5-1 | CASSPDPNQPQHF | TGCGCCAGCAGCCCCGACCCCAATCAGCCCCAGCATTTT
NA | TRBJ2-1 | NA | TRBV2 | CASRPDTDNEQFF | TGTGCCAGCAGGCCGGACACAGACAATGAGCAGTTCTTC
many | TRBJ2-1 | NA | TRBV24-1 | CATSDRAWTDEQFF | TGTGCCACCAGTGATCGGGCCTGGACAGATGAGCAGTTCTTC
many | TRBJ2-1 | NA | TRBV7-3 | CASSPSGGPYNEQFF | TGTGCCAGCAGCCCAAGCGGAGGCCCCTACAATGAGCAGTTCTTC
NA | TRBJ2-7 | TRBD1 | TRBV29-1 | CSGLGQGGHEQYF | TGCAGCGGCCTTGGACAGGGTGGGCACGAGCAGTACTTC
many | TRBJ2-4 | TRBD2 | TRBV7-2 | CASSVGLLLAKNIQYF | TGTGCCAGCAGCGTGGGACTATTACTAGCCAAAAACATTCAGTACTTC
few | TRBJ1-5 | TRBD1 | TRBV5-5 | CASSQGAGNQPQHF | TGTGCCAGCAGCCAGGGGGCCGGCAATCAGCCCCAGCATTTT
NA | TRBJ1-2 | TRBD1 | TRBV6-2/TRBV6-3 | CASSYGQGDYGYTF | TGTGCCAGCAGTTACGGACAGGGGGACTATGGCTACACCTTC
NA | TRBJ2-3 | NA | TRBV11-3 | CASSLRVSSTDTQYF | TGTGCCAGCAGCTTAAGGGTCTCTAGCACAGATACGCAGTATTTT
many | TRBJ2-3 | NA | TRBV12-3/TRBV12-4 | CASSLSRAIDTQYF | TGTGCCAGCAGTTTGTCCAGGGCCATAGATACGCAGTATTTT
many | TRBJ2-7 | TRBD1 | TRBV28 | CASSSSWTGHYEQYF | TGTGCCAGCAGTTCTTCCTGGACAGGCCACTACGAGCAGTACTTC
NA | TRBJ2-4 | TRBD1 | TRBV5-6 | CASRKTGGYIQYF | TGTGCCAGCAGGAAGACAGGGGGCTACATTCAGTACTTC
NA | TRBJ1-2 | NA | TRBV7-9 | CASSLPWGGGGYTF | TGTGCCAGCAGCTTACCCTGGGGCGGCGGTGGCTACACCTTC
few | TRBJ2-7 | TRBD2 | TRBV7-6 | CASSLAAGDYEQYF | TGTGCCAGCAGCTTAGCAGCGGGAGACTACGAGCAGTACTTC
many | TRBJ1-4 | TRBD1 | TRBV20-1 | CSARDRDRDWRGEKLFF | TGCAGTGCTAGAGACCGGGACAGGGATTGGAGAGGGGAAAAACTGTTTTTT
NA | TRBJ2-1 | TRBD1 | TRBV5-6 | CASSFLQGVNEQFF | TGTGCCAGCAGCTTCCTACAGGGGGTCAATGAGCAGTTCTTC
few | TRBJ2-2 | NA | TRBV2 | CASLQLSTGELFF | TGTGCCAGCCTCCAGCTTTCAACGGGGGAGCTGTTTTTT
many | TRBJ2-7 | TRBD2 | TRBV7-9 | CASSFAASGTSTYEQYF | TGTGCCAGCAGCTTTGCCGCTTCCGGGACTAGTACCTACGAGCAGTACTTC
NA | TRBJ1-5 | TRBD1 | TRBV29-1 | CSVAHGGDRDHQPQHF | TGCAGCGTTGCCCACGGTGGAGACAGGGATCATCAGCCCCAGCATTTT
many | TRBJ2-1 | NA | TRBV7-9 | CASSPRGAVGGSNEQFF | TGTGCCAGCAGCCCCCGGGGGGCGGTAGGGGGGAGCAATGAGCAGTTCTTC
NA | TRBJ2-7 | NA | TRBV9 | CASSVAYNYEQYF | TGTGCCAGCAGCGTAGCATACAACTACGAGCAGTACTTC
many | TRBJ2-1 | TRBD2 | TRBV28 | CASRVLAGNHNEQFF | TGTGCCAGCAGGGTTCTAGCGGGCAACCACAATGAGCAGTTCTTC
many | TRBJ2-5 | NA | TRBV6-1 | CASSHPTGWRQETQYF | TGTGCCAGCAGCCACCCGACAGGTTGGCGCCAAGAGACCCAGTACTTC
many | TRBJ1-2 | TRBD1 | TRBV20-1 | CSARRGQGVTSNYGYTF | TGCAGTGCTAGGCGCGGACAGGGCGTTACGTCTAACTATGGCTACACCTTC